This paragraph reports one TCR beta chain. The data derive from a study of OX40 agonist ivuxolimab in advanced cancers. The assay was immunoSEQ multiplex PCR, and TCRdb's table has in-frame clones only and misses some. This sample yields roughly 10,000 clones, of which about 87% are seen a single time; roughly 16% belongs to the top ten. There are 15 residues in the CDR3. The V gene lost 5 bases and the J gene lost 3 bases, with 16 bases spanning the gap. Germline V gives CDR1 SGHAT, CDR2 FQDESV (reference sequence). The clonotype was recovered from an adult with an advanced solid tumor such as melanoma, head and neck, liver or kidney cancer. The V gene is TRBV11-1, the J gene TRBJ1-1; D uncertain. This specimen was CD4+ or CD8+ T cells sorted from blood, taken in a trial of the OX40 agonist ivuxolimab. Here the CDR3 reads CASSIPHPPYTEAFF. CDR3 DNA: TGTGCCAGCAGCATCCCGCACCCCCCGTACACTGAAGCTTTCTTT.